The 6 T cell receptor beta chains given below trace back to one sample, sequenced in a study of shared clonotypes between healthy human individuals. Libraries were prepared by immunoSEQ multiplex PCR; TCRdb keeps only in-frame clonotypes and omits some of them. The sample shows over a million clones, approximately 80% of them seen only once. Source material: memory CD4+ T cells from PBMCs. The sample's subset: CD45RA-negative fraction. The receptors derive from a young man in good health. Some clones in this sample may be carry-over from other donors' samples.

This sequence joins TRBV9 and TRBJ2-7, with TRBD1 matching over 9 bases. J lost 2 bases, V lost 0 bases, and 6 bases had no gene match. The CDR3 spans 16 residues. The germline gives CDR1 SGDLS, CDR2 YYNGEE. The CDR3 DNA is TGTGCCAGCAGCGTAGCGCCGACAGGGGGAGCCTACGAGCAGTACTTC. Protein sequence: CASSVAPTGGAYEQYF.

The sample holds many counts of this clone. The chain uses TRBV5-8 and TRBJ2-5; 8 bases map to TRBD1. Unmatched junction bases numbered 7, after V lost 5 bases and J lost 4 bases. CDR1 is SGHTS, CDR2 YDEGEE, per germline. This CDR3 has 14 residues. CDR3 protein: CASSPRGRGETQYF. The CDR3 DNA follows: TGTGCCAGCAGTCCCAGGGGGCGAGGAGAGACCCAGTACTTC.

The chain links TRBV5-4 to TRBJ2-7, with 9 nucleotides matching TRBD2. This CDR3 is built from 15 residues. Germline V gene data show CDR1 as SGHNT and CDR2 as YYREEE (reference sequence). The J segment lost 2 bases and the V segment lost 5 bases, leaving 8 bases of the junction unmatched. The CDR3 is CASSQGGGAPYEQYF. The CDR3 DNA sequence: TGTGCCAGCAGTCAAGGCGGGGGGGCGCCCTACGAGCAGTACTTC. Supplemented by reference TRBV5-4 and TRBJ2-7, the full variable domain reads ETGVTQSPTHLIKTRGQQVTLRCSSQSGHNTVSWYQQALGQGPQFIFQYYREEENGRGNFPPRFSGLQFPNYSSELNVNALELDDSALYLCASSQGGGAPYEQYFGPGTRLTVT.

To note about this clone: Within the sample, other DNA sequences also encode this same CDR3. The chain uses TRBV7-2 and TRBJ1-4, with 9 nucleotides matching TRBD1. This CDR3 spans 15 amino acids. The trim removed 1 base at V and 8 bases at J, leaving 5 bases unmatched. The V gene's germline CDR1 is SGHTA and CDR2 FQGNSA. The CDR3, as DNA: TGTGCCAGCAGCTTAGTAGGGACAGGGAGCGAAAAACTGTTTTTT. Its translation is CASSLVGTGSEKLFF.

In this sample, this clone turned up a few times. The V gene is TRBV10-3, the J gene TRBJ1-2; the match to TRBD1 covers 7 bases. The trim removed 8 bases at V and 0 bases at J, leaving 9 bases unmatched. This CDR3 is 15 amino acids long. Germline V lookup: CDR1 ENHRY, CDR2 SYGVKD. The CDR3 DNA reads TGTGCCATCTTCAACAGGGGAGAAGCTAACTATGGCTACACCTTC. Translation gives CAIFNRGEANYGYTF.

The chain combines TRBV9 with TRBJ2-2, with no clear D. V lost 3 bases and J lost 8, with 11 bases in between. Germline CDR1 and CDR2: SGDLS and YYNGEE. The CDR3 covers 13 residues. CDR3 in DNA: TGTGCCAGCAGCGCTCACGTAGGAGGGGAGCTGTTTTTT. This gives the protein CASSAHVGGELFF.